A selection of T cell receptor beta chains follows, all from one sample in a study of T cell responses to AZD1222 COVID-19 vaccine. Libraries were prepared by immunoSEQ multiplex PCR; TCRdb keeps only in-frame clonotypes and omits some of them. Here the sample spans about 140,000 clones, over 75% being singletons. The sample consisted of peripheral blood, taken on day 0 of AZD1222 vaccination. These receptors originate from an adult in good health. CDR3s leave out the opening cysteine and the closing phenylalanine or tryptophan. Fields, in order: V gene, D gene, clone size, J gene, CDR3 protein. A D gene is named only where the DNA matches it firmly. Clone size is shown for a subset of rows, as once, few, many or a class of expanded clone.

v_call: TRBV6-1
d_call: TRBD1
clone_size: .
j_call: TRBJ1-6
cdr3_aa: ASSEVQGKRTPLH

v_call: TRBV5-6
d_call: .
clone_size: .
j_call: TRBJ1-3
cdr3_aa: ASSWAGTGNTIY

v_call: TRBV20-1
d_call: .
clone_size: .
j_call: TRBJ2-3
cdr3_aa: SASVWGRGTSTDTQY

v_call: TRBV6-2/TRBV6-3
d_call: TRBD1
clone_size: few
j_call: TRBJ1-5
cdr3_aa: ASSPGQERRGNQPQH

v_call: TRBV4-1
d_call: .
clone_size: .
j_call: TRBJ1-5
cdr3_aa: ASSQVQGSNQPQH

v_call: TRBV13
d_call: .
clone_size: .
j_call: TRBJ2-3
cdr3_aa: ASSIPRGTQY

v_call: TRBV5-1
d_call: .
clone_size: .
j_call: TRBJ1-2
cdr3_aa: ASSLADSDYGYT

v_call: TRBV9
d_call: .
clone_size: .
j_call: TRBJ2-5
cdr3_aa: ASSARGGQETQY

v_call: TRBV12-5
d_call: .
clone_size: .
j_call: TRBJ2-2
cdr3_aa: ASGLPPPGELF

v_call: TRBV12-3/TRBV12-4
d_call: .
clone_size: .
j_call: TRBJ1-2
cdr3_aa: ASSRGDYGYT

v_call: TRBV19
d_call: .
clone_size: once
j_call: TRBJ2-7
cdr3_aa: ASSIVERNEQY

v_call: TRBV2
d_call: .
clone_size: .
j_call: TRBJ1-5
cdr3_aa: ASSTGFQPQH

v_call: TRBV5-1
d_call: .
clone_size: few
j_call: TRBJ1-3
cdr3_aa: ASSLVEADSGNTIY

v_call: TRBV6-5
d_call: .
clone_size: .
j_call: TRBJ2-7
cdr3_aa: ASSYSPGNYEQY

v_call: TRBV5-8
d_call: .
clone_size: .
j_call: TRBJ1-5
cdr3_aa: ASSLEQGDQPQH

v_call: TRBV5-1
d_call: .
clone_size: once
j_call: TRBJ1-2
cdr3_aa: ASSSDTTIRTYGYT

v_call: TRBV18
d_call: .
clone_size: .
j_call: TRBJ1-3
cdr3_aa: ASSPTRQGSGNTIY

v_call: TRBV18
d_call: .
clone_size: .
j_call: TRBJ1-4
cdr3_aa: ASSLQGGGGEKLF

v_call: TRBV5-1
d_call: .
clone_size: .
j_call: TRBJ2-7
cdr3_aa: ASSLGGVYEQY

v_call: TRBV4-1
d_call: TRBD2
clone_size: .
j_call: TRBJ2-5
cdr3_aa: ASSQSLSQRGRETQY

v_call: TRBV18
d_call: .
clone_size: .
j_call: TRBJ2-7
cdr3_aa: ASSLDRNEQY

v_call: TRBV4-1
d_call: .
clone_size: .
j_call: TRBJ1-1
cdr3_aa: ASSQVRGRGTEAF

v_call: TRBV4-2
d_call: .
clone_size: .
j_call: TRBJ2-1
cdr3_aa: ASSISGDYNEQF

v_call: TRBV6-5
d_call: .
clone_size: .
j_call: TRBJ1-2
cdr3_aa: ASSYYGYT

v_call: TRBV5-1
d_call: TRBD1
clone_size: .
j_call: TRBJ2-2
cdr3_aa: ASSLARGTGKSGELF

v_call: TRBV5-1
d_call: .
clone_size: .
j_call: TRBJ2-5
cdr3_aa: ASSTDLADQETQY